Sequencing of this T cell receptor beta chain was carried out in a study of T-cell reconstitution after alpha-beta-depleted transplantation in children. Study results and caveats: By one year post-transplant, T-cell counts and diversity largely arose from T cells that were newly produced. Reported findings indicate that, about two months after transplant, alpha-beta T cells came from several hundred expanded clones, which were derived from non-depleted graft cells.

Researchers prepared the TCRbeta library using unique molecular identifiers, the study reports. TCRdb reprocessed the PCR reads via MiXCR and lists one record per CDR3 protein. The sample yields 140,000 or so distinct CDR3 sequences, around 8.5% seen once. There are many counts of this clonotype. The antigen remains undetermined. V shed 6 bases, J shed 5 bases, and the junction held 4 bases outside the gene matches. This CDR3 has 12 residues. Germline V gene lookup returns CDR1 SQVTM and CDR2 ANQGSEA. J is TRBJ1-1 and V is TRBV29-1; 9 nucleotides line up with TRBD1. The source material was PBMCs, mostly from graft donor cells, sampled 180 days after TCRalphabeta/CD19-depleted stem cell transplant. This TCR derives from a female patient aged 2-9 years who had a stem cell transplant for congenital amegakaryocytic thrombocytopenia, so the T cells may come from the graft donor. DNA of the CDR3: TGCAGCGTCGGGACAGGGCTTACTGAAGCTTTCTTT. Amino acid sequence: CSVGTGLTEAFF.